Listed below are T cell receptor beta chains from one sample, sequenced in a study of blood T cell repertoires in COVID-19. TCRdb's copy holds only in-frame clones and misses some; the assay was immunoSEQ multiplex PCR. There are about 180,000 clones in the sample; 89% occur only once, and about 1.9% lies in the top ten. Sequenced: peripheral blood. These receptors all stem from a man between 18 and 29 years old who had recovered from COVID-19. Both conserved end residues are part of each CDR3. The order of the fields is V gene, D gene, J gene, clone size, CDR3 DNA, CDR3 protein. The D gene is left open where the match is weak. Expanded clones get a size class; other rows say once, few or many, or leave the size out.

V: TRBV27; D: TRBD1; J: TRBJ2-7; size: .; DNA: TGTGCCAGCAGTTTAAGAGGGACAGGGTACGACGAGCAGTACTTC; CDR3: CASSLRGTGYDEQYF
V: TRBV11-3; D: .; J: TRBJ2-7; size: once; DNA: TGTGCCAGCAGCTTAGCCGTTAACTACGAGCAGTACTTC; CDR3: CASSLAVNYEQYF
V: TRBV19; D: TRBD1; J: TRBJ2-4; size: .; DNA: TGTGCCAGTAGTATAATGCAAGGGGGCGGAGGCATTCAGTACTTC; CDR3: CASSIMQGGGGIQYF
V: TRBV5-1; D: TRBD1; J: TRBJ1-2; size: .; DNA: TGCGCCAGCAGCTTGCTCCGGACAGGGGATGGCTACACCTTC; CDR3: CASSLLRTGDGYTF
V: TRBV28; D: .; J: TRBJ1-1; size: .; DNA: TGTGCCAGCAGTTGGGGGGAGACTGAAGCTTTCTTT; CDR3: CASSWGETEAFF
V: TRBV5-4; D: .; J: TRBJ1-2; size: .; DNA: TGTGCCAGCAGCTTGGCCCTTGGCAGGGCTAACTATGGCTACACCTTC; CDR3: CASSLALGRANYGYTF
V: TRBV19; D: .; J: TRBJ2-5; size: .; DNA: TGTGCCAGTAGTACCTACCCGACAGCGCTGGAGACCCAGTACTTC; CDR3: CASSTYPTALETQYF
V: TRBV18; D: .; J: TRBJ1-1; size: .; DNA: TGTGCCAGCTTACCCGGGGGTAGCACTGAAGCTTTCTTT; CDR3: CASLPGGSTEAFF
V: TRBV10-3; D: TRBD1; J: TRBJ2-7; size: .; DNA: TGTGCCATCATGGGACAGGGAGACTACGAGCAGTACTTC; CDR3: CAIMGQGDYEQYF
V: TRBV10-1; D: TRBD1; J: TRBJ1-3; size: few; DNA: TGCGCCAGCAGCCTGACAGGGGGAAACACCATATATTTT; CDR3: CASSLTGGNTIYF
V: TRBV5-1; D: .; J: TRBJ1-6; size: .; DNA: TGCGCCAGCAGCGACACCTCCTATAATTCACCCCTCCACTTT; CDR3: CASSDTSYNSPLHF
V: TRBV5-1; D: TRBD2; J: TRBJ2-3; size: .; DNA: TGCGCCAGCAGCTCAGGGACTAGCGGGAGATTCACAGATACGCAGTATTTT; CDR3: CASSSGTSGRFTDTQYF
V: TRBV7-2; D: .; J: TRBJ1-4; size: .; DNA: TGTGCCAGCAGCCCCGGGGGGGAACTGTTTTTT; CDR3: CASSPGGELFF
V: TRBV6-2/TRBV6-3; D: .; J: TRBJ2-1; size: .; DNA: TGTGCCAGCAGTTACTCGAGGAGCTACAATGAGCAGTTCTTC; CDR3: CASSYSRSYNEQFF
V: TRBV5-1; D: .; J: TRBJ1-2; size: .; DNA: TGCGCCAGCAGCTTGGCGACAGTTGAATATGGCTACACCTTC; CDR3: CASSLATVEYGYTF
V: TRBV28; D: .; J: TRBJ1-2; size: .; DNA: TGTGCCAGCAGCGCGACAGGTTTAATAGTCACCTTC; CDR3: CASSATGLIVTF
V: TRBV28; D: TRBD2; J: TRBJ2-4; size: .; DNA: TGTGCCAGCAGTCCTGGGACTAGCACCAAAAACATTCAGTACTTC; CDR3: CASSPGTSTKNIQYF
V: TRBV28; D: .; J: TRBJ1-2; size: .; DNA: TGTGCCAGCAGTTTTTTCTTTAGACAGCGAGCTTCCCATGGCTACACCTTC; CDR3: CASSFFFRQRASHGYTF
V: TRBV4-1; D: TRBD2; J: TRBJ2-1; size: .; DNA: TGCGCCAGCAGCCCCCATAGCGGGGGCGTCTACGAGCAGTTCTTC; CDR3: CASSPHSGGVYEQFF